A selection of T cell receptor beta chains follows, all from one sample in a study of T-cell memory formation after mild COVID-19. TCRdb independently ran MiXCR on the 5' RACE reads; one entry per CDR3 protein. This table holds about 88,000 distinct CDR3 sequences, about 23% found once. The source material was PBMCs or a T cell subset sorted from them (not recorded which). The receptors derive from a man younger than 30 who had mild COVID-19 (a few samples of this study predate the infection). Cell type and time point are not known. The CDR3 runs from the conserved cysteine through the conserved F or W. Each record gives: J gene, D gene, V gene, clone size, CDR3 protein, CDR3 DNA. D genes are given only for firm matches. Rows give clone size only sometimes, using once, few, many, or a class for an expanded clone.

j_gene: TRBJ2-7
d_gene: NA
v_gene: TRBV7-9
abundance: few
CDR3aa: CASSLAGGDGEQYF
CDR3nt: TGTGCCAGCAGCTTAGCGGGCGGGGACGGCGAGCAGTACTTC

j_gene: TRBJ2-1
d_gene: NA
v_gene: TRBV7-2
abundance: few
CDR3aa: CASSFWGGGNEQFF
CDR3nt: TGTGCCAGCAGCTTCTGGGGTGGAGGGAATGAGCAGTTCTTC

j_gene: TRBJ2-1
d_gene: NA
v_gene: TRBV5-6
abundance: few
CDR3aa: CASSSGTLNEQFF
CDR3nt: TGTGCCAGCAGCTCCGGGACACTGAATGAGCAGTTCTTC

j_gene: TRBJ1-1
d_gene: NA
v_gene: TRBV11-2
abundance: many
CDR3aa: CASSLYGGSTEAFF
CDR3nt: TGTGCCAGCAGCTTATACGGGGGTAGCACTGAAGCTTTCTTT

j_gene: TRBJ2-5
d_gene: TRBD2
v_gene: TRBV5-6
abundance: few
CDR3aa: CASSDGTSGGYQETQYF
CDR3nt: TGTGCCAGCAGCGACGGGACTAGCGGGGGGTACCAAGAGACCCAGTACTTC

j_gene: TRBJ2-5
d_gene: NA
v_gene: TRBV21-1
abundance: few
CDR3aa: CASKTGAGETQYF
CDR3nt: TGTGCCAGCAAGACAGGGGCGGGAGAGACCCAGTACTTC

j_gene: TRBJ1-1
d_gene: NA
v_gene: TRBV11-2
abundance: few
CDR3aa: CASSLQGEGTEAFF
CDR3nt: TGTGCCAGCAGCTTACAGGGAGAGGGCACTGAAGCTTTCTTT

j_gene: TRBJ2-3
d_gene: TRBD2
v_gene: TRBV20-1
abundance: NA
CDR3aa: CSATSSGPFNSQYF
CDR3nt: TGCAGTGCTACTTCTAGCGGGCCCTTTAACTCGCAGTATTTT

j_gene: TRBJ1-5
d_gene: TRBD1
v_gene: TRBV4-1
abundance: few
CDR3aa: CASSQEQGKTQPQHF
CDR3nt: TGCGCCAGCAGCCAAGAACAGGGGAAGACTCAGCCCCAGCATTTT

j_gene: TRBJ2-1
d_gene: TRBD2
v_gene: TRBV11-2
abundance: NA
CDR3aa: CASRLEGLAYEQFF
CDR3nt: TGTGCCAGCAGATTAGAGGGACTAGCCTATGAGCAGTTCTTC

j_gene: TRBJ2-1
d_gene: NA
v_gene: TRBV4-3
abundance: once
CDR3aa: CASSQLATYDEQFF
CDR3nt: TGCGCCAGCAGCCAATTAGCGACCTACGATGAGCAGTTCTTC

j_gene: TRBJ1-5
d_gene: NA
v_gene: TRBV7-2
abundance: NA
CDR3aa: CASSTPDGGGNQPQHF
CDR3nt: TGTGCCAGCAGCACCCCCGACGGGGGAGGGAATCAGCCCCAGCATTTT

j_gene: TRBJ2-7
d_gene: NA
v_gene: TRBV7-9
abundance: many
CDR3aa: CASSLEVGGTYEQYF
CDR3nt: TGTGCCAGCAGCTTAGAGGTTGGGGGAACCTACGAGCAGTACTTC

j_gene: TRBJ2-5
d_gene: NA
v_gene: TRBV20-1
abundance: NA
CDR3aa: CSARDLARTSRETQYF
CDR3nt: TGCAGTGCTAGAGATCTGGCTAGGACCTCCAGGGAGACCCAGTACTTC

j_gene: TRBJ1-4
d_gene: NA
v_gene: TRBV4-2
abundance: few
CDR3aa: CASSQEIPVGEKLFF
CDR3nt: TGTGCCAGCAGCCAAGAGATCCCAGTAGGGGAAAAACTGTTTTTT

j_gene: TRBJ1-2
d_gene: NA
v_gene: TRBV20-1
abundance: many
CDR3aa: CSARGTVLGYTF
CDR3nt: TGCAGTGCTAGAGGGACAGTCCTGGGCTACACCTTC

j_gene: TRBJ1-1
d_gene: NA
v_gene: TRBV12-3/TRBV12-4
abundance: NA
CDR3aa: CASSSMNTEAFF
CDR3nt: TGTGCCAGCAGTTCGATGAACACTGAAGCTTTCTTT

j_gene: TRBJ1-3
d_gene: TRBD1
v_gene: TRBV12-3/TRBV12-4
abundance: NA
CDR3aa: CASSSTGGGNTIYF
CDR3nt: TGTGCCAGCAGTTCGACAGGGGGTGGAAACACCATATATTTT

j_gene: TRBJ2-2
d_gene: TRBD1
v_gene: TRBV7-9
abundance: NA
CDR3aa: CASSFAGGTGELFF
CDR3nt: TGTGCCAGCAGCTTTGCAGGGGGAACCGGGGAGCTGTTTTTT

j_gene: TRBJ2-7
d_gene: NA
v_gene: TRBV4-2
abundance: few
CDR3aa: CASSQDEAYEQYF
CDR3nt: TGTGCCAGCAGCCAAGATGAGGCCTACGAGCAGTACTTC

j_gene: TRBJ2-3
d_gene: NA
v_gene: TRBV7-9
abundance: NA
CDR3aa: CASSLDISDTQYF
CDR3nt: TGTGCCAGCAGCTTGGACATTTCAGATACGCAGTATTTT

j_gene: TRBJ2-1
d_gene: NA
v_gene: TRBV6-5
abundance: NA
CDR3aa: CASYGGNEQFF
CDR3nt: TGTGCCTCCTACGGGGGAAATGAGCAGTTCTTC

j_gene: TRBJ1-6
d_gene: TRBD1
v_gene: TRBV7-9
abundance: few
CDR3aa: CASSYGQGYNSPLHF
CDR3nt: TGTGCCAGCAGCTACGGACAGGGTTATAATTCACCCCTCCACTTT

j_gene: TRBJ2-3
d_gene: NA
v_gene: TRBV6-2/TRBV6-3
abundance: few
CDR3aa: CASSASTDTQYF
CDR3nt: TGTGCCAGCAGCGCAAGCACAGATACGCAGTATTTT

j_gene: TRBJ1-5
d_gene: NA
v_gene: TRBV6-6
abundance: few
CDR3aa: CASSYPGSNQPQHF
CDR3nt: TGTGCCAGCAGCTACCCGGGGAGCAATCAGCCCCAGCATTTT

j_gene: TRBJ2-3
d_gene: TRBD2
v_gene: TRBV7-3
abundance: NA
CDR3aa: CASSLTPTSGGRLDTQYF
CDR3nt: TGTGCCAGCAGCTTAACACCGACTAGCGGGGGAAGGTTGGATACGCAGTATTTT

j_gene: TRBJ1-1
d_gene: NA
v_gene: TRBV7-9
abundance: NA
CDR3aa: CASSLVRGNTEALF
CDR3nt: TGTGCCAGCAGTTTAGTCCGGGGGAACACTGAAGCTCTCTTT

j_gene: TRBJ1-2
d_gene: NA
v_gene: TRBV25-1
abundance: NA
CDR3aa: CASTTGGSDGYTF
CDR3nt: TGTGCCAGCACTACCGGGGGGAGCGATGGCTACACCTTC

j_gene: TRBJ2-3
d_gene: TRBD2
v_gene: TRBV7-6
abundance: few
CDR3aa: CASSLVGGASTDTQYF
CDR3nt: TGTGCCAGCAGCTTAGTCGGGGGGGCCAGCACAGATACGCAGTATTTT

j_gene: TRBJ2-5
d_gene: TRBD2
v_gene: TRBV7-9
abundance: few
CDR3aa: CASSRSGEQETQYF
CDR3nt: TGTGCCAGCAGCAGAAGCGGGGAGCAAGAGACCCAGTACTTC

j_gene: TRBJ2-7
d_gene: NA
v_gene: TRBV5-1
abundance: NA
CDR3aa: CASSTGRSSYEQYF
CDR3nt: TGCGCCAGCAGCACGGGACGGAGCTCCTACGAGCAGTACTTC

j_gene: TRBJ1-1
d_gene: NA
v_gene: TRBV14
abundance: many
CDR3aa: CASSSIYEGGTGTEAFF
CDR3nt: TGTGCCAGCAGCTCTATTTACGAAGGGGGGACGGGCACTGAAGCTTTCTTT

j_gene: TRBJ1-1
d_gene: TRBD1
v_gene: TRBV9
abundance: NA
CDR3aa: CASSGPGQSNTEAFF
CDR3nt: TGTGCCAGCAGCGGACCGGGACAGTCGAACACTGAAGCTTTCTTT

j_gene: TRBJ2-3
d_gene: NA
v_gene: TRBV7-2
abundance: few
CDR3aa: CASTWTADTQYF
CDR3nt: TGTGCCAGCACCTGGACCGCAGATACGCAGTATTTT

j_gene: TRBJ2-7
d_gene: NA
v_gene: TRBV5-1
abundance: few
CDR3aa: CASSPGRSRPAEQYF
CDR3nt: TGCGCCAGCAGCCCGGGTCGAAGTCGTCCAGCCGAGCAGTACTTC

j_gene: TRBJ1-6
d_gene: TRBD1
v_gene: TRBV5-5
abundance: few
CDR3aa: CASSVTGGFDSPLHF
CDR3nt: TGTGCCAGCAGCGTCACAGGGGGCTTTGATTCACCCCTCCACTTT

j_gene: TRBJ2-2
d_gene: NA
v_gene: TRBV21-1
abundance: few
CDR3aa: CASSKGSGTGELFF
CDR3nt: TGTGCCAGCAGCAAAGGATCGGGAACCGGGGAGCTGTTTTTT

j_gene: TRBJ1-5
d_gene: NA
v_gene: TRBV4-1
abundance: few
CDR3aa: CASSQEGTRDQPQHF
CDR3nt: TGCGCCAGCAGCCAAGAGGGGACGCGCGATCAGCCCCAGCATTTT

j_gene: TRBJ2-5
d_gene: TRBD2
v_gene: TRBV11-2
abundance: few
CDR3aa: CASSPTSGGQETQYF
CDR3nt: TGTGCCAGCAGCCCGACTAGCGGGGGACAAGAGACCCAGTACTTC

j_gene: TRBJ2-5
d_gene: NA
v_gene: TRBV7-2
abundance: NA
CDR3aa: CASSLVGSGGETQYF
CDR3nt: TGTGCCAGCAGCTTAGTTGGATCAGGAGGAGAGACCCAGTACTTC

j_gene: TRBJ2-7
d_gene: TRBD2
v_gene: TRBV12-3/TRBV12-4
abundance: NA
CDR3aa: CASSSLAGEQYF
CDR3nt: TGTGCCAGCAGTTCCCTAGCGGGGGAGCAGTACTTC

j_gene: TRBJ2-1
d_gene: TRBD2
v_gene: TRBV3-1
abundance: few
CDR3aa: CASSPPGLAANEQFF
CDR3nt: TGTGCCAGCAGCCCTCCCGGACTAGCGGCAAATGAGCAGTTCTTC

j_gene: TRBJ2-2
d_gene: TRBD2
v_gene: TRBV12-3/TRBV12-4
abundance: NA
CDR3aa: CASSAYSGGHDTGELFF
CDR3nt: TGTGCCAGCAGCGCGTATAGCGGGGGGCATGACACCGGGGAGCTGTTTTTT

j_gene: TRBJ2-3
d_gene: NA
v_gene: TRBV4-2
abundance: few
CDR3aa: CASSQGRDTDTQYF
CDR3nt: TGTGCCAGCAGCCAAGGGAGGGACACAGATACGCAGTATTTT

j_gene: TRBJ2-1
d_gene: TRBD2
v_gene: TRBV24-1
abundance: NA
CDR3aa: CATIEPGLIGKSSYNEQFF
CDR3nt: TGTGCCACCATTGAACCGGGACTAATCGGGAAAAGCTCCTACAATGAGCAGTTCTTC

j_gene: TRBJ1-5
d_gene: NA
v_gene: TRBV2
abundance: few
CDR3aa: CASRGDGYIQPQHF
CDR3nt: TGTGCCAGCAGGGGAGACGGATACATCCAGCCCCAGCATTTT

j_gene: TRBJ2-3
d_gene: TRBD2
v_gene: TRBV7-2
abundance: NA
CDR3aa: CATPPAGERTDTQYF
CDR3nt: TGTGCCACCCCTCCGGCGGGGGAAAGGACAGATACGCAGTATTTT

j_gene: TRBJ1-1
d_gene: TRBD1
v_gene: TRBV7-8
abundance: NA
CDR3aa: CASSITGGTEAFF
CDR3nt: TGTGCCAGCAGCATAACAGGGGGCACTGAAGCTTTCTTT

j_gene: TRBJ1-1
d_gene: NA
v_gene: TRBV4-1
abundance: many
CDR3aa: CASSQGRHTNTEAFF
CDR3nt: TGCGCCAGCAGCCAAGGGCGACATACGAACACTGAAGCTTTCTTT

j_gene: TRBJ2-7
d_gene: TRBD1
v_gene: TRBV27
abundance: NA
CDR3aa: CASSWGQGYEQYF
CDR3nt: TGTGCCAGCAGTTGGGGACAGGGCTACGAGCAGTACTTC

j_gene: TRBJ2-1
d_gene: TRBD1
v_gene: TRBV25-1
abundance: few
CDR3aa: CASSEYIRDRGRDEQFF
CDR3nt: TGTGCCAGCAGTGAATATATTCGAGACAGGGGTCGGGATGAGCAGTTCTTC